One sample yielded the 21 T cell receptor beta chains listed below, sequenced in a study of T cells in Graves' hyperthyroidism and ophthalmopathy. Amplification yielded TCR beta CDR3 regions, with RNA transcripts as the source. First-round RT-PCR targeting the TCR CDR3 was performed with the HTBI primer set. Via MiXCR, TCRdb re-called the multiplex PCR reads, giving one row per CDR3 protein. The table has about 620,000 distinct CDR3 sequences, around 15% seen once. Sequencing was done on a sample of blood. The receptors come from a woman in her twenties or thirties with Graves' hyperthyroidism.

The chain is built from TRBV15 and TRBJ1-4; TRBD1 might be the D (6 bases). V lost 0 bases, J lost 8 bases, and 16 bases lay in between. The CDR3 runs 16 residues. CDR1 is LNHNV, CDR2 YYDKDF, per germline (reference sequence). As DNA, the CDR3 is TGTGCCACCAGCAGAGATCCCCGGGGGCTACGGGAAAAACTGTTTTTT. Translated: CATSRDPRGLREKLFF.

The table lists this clonotype with many counts. The V gene is TRBV7-8, the J gene TRBJ2-3, with TRBD2 matching 11 bases. V gave up 1 base and J gave up 3 bases; unmatched junction bases: 3. The germline gives CDR1 SGHVS, CDR2 FQNEAQ. The CDR3 consists of 16 residues. CDR3 nucleotide sequence: TGTGCCAGCAGCTTAGTTAGCGGGAGGGAGACAGATACGCAGTATTTT. Amino acid sequence: CASSLVSGRETDTQYF. Variable domain in full (rest from reference TRBV7-8 and TRBJ2-3): GAGVSQSPRYKVAKRGQDVALRCDPISGHVSLFWYQQALGQGPEFLTYFQNEAQLDKSGLPSDRFFAERPEGSVSTLKIQRTQQEDSAVYLCASSLVSGRETDTQYFGPGTRLTVL.

The table lists this clonotype with a few counts. The chain combines TRBV10-3 with TRBJ2-1, with D possibly matching TRBD2 (6 bases). Trimming left V 10 bases short and J 4 bases short, with 11 bases between. Germline assignment: CDR1 ENHRY and CDR2 SYGVKD. CDR3 size: 12 residues. CDR3 coding DNA: TGTGCCACCTGGGACTTGTACAATGAGCAGTTCTTC. The encoded protein is CATWDLYNEQFF.

The chain recombines TRBV24-1 with TRBJ1-1, with D unclear. Trimming stripped 5 bases from V and 3 bases from J, with 9 bases between. CDR3 length: 13 residues. Germline CDR1 reads KGHDR; CDR2 reads SFDVKD. The DNA for the CDR3 is TGTGCCACCAGTGGGAAGTGGGACACTGAAGCTTTCTTT. Translation: CATSGKWDTEAFF.

Many counts were recorded for this clonotype. The gene calls are TRBV27 and TRBJ2-7; TRBD1 or TRBD2 may be the D gene (5 bases each). The CDR3 is 13 amino acids. Trimming took 6 bases from V and 7 from J, leaving 16 bases between them. The V gene's germline CDR1 is MNHEY and CDR2 SMNVEV (reference sequence). The CDR3 DNA reads TGTGCCAGCAGCCGGGACGGATTCCTAGAGCAGTACTTC. Its translation is CASSRDGFLEQYF.

Ten or more counts support this clonotype. The V call is TRBV6-2 or TRBV6-3, the J call TRBJ2-7; a weak D match, TRBD2 (5 bases). Germline V gene sequence: CDR1 MNHEY, CDR2 SVGEGT. The CDR3 sequence is 14 residues long. V lost 2 bases and J 1 base, leaving 9 bases between the germline ends. As DNA, the CDR3 is TGTGCCAGCAGTTACCTCCGCGGGTCCTACGAGCAGTACTTC. It is translated as CASSYLRGSYEQYF.

This chain links TRBV12-3 or TRBV12-4 with TRBJ2-6; D unclear. The CDR3 length is 14 residues. V dropped 4 bases and J dropped 2 bases, with 6 bases sitting between them. The CDR3: CASSWGTGANVLTF. The CDR3 nucleotides read TGTGCCAGCAGTTGGGGAACTGGGGCCAACGTCCTGACTTTC.

The rearrangement joins TRBV12-3 or TRBV12-4 to TRBJ2-1; no reliable D call. The CDR3 is made up of 16 amino acids. Trimming stripped 3 bases from V and 4 bases from J, with 16 bases between. This chain's CDR3 is CASSFVGAPGYNEQFF. CDR3 DNA sequence: TGTGCCAGCAGTTTCGTTGGAGCGCCCGGTTACAATGAGCAGTTCTTC.

This clonotype was seen at least ten times. This rearrangement joins TRBV18 to TRBJ2-7; weak D call: TRBD2 (6 bases). Germline V CDR1 and CDR2: KGHSH, LQKENI. The CDR3 extends over 15 amino acids. Trimming removed 2 bases from V and 2 bases from J, with 13 bases in between. CDR3 region: CASSPAGPYTYEQYF. The CDR3, as DNA: TGTGCCAGCTCACCAGCGGGACCTTACACCTACGAGCAGTACTTC.

This chain uses TRBV5-1 with TRBJ2-3; D could derive from TRBD1 or TRBD2 (5 bases each). The CDR3 has 17 residues. Trimming took off 0 bases at V and 4 bases at J, with 18 bases between the two ends. In germline, CDR1 is SGHRS, CDR2 YFSETQ. Here the CDR3 reads CASSLGVTGQGADTQYF. Here the CDR3 DNA reads TGCGCCAGCAGCTTGGGGGTCACGGGGCAGGGCGCAGATACGCAGTATTTT.

This clonotype was observed at least ten times. The gene calls are TRBV3-1 and TRBJ1-2; 9 nucleotides align to TRBD1. With 4 bases clipped from V and 5 bases from J, the junction kept 5 bases outside the gene matches. The CDR3 spans 14 residues. Germline V gene sequence: CDR1 LGHDT, CDR2 YNNKEL (reference sequence). CDR3 region: CASSLWDREYGYTF. DNA of the CDR3: TGTGCCAGCAGCCTATGGGACAGGGAATATGGCTACACCTTC.

This clonotype was recorded many times. A read error may explain this, as a much larger clone is one base away. This sequence joins TRBV2 and TRBJ2-5; TRBD2 aligns across 11 bases. This CDR3 has 14 residues. V lost 7 bases and J lost 3; bases outside the gene matches: 4. The germline gives CDR1 SNHLY, CDR2 FYNNEI. The chain's CDR3 is CASTPGLAEETQYF. Written as DNA, the CDR3 is TGTGCCAGCACCCCGGGACTAGCGGAAGAGACCCAGTACTTC. The entire variable domain, with the rest obtained from reference TRBV2 and TRBJ2-5, is as follows: EPEVTQTPSHQVTQMGQEVILRCVPISNHLYFYWYRQILGQKVEFLVSFYNNEISEKSEIFDDQFSVERPDGSNFTLKIRSTKLEDSAMYFCASTPGLAEETQYFGPGTRLLVL.

The V gene is TRBV7-9, the J gene TRBJ1-2, with D tentatively TRBD1 (5 bases). The CDR3 is 14 amino acids. V was cut by 5 bases and J by 5 bases, with 15 bases left in between. Per the germline V gene, CDR1 is SEHNR and CDR2 is FQNEAQ (reference sequence). The CDR3 here is CASSGVAGQYGYTF. The CDR3 DNA reads as TGTGCCAGCAGCGGAGTGGCAGGGCAGTATGGCTACACCTTC.

This clonotype has at least ten counts. The genes are TRBV6-1 and TRBJ2-1, with no clear D. Trimming took 5 bases from V and 8 from J, leaving 7 bases between them. From germline, CDR1 is MNHNS and CDR2 SASEGT. The CDR3 is 11 residues long. In DNA, the CDR3 is TGTGCCAGCAGTTGGCTGCATGAGCAGTTCTTC. Its protein product is CASSWLHEQFF.

This clonotype was found many times. The rearrangement links TRBV13 to TRBJ1-1; TRBD1 agrees at 7 bases. After removal of 4 bases from V and 2 bases from J, the junction contained 10 bases not matched to a gene. The CDR3 spans 16 residues. From germline, CDR1 is PRHDT and CDR2 FYEKMQ (reference sequence). The CDR3 nucleotides are TGTGCCAGCAGCTCCCACGCGGGGACAGTTAACACTGAAGCTTTCTTT. Translating it yields CASSSHAGTVNTEAFF.

The sample holds many counts of this clonotype. The gene calls are TRBV20-1 and TRBJ1-5, with unresolved D. This CDR3 has 12 amino acids. With 3 bases removed from V and 4 bases from J, the gap between germline ends came to 7 bases. The germline gives CDR1 DFQATT, CDR2 SNEGSKA (reference sequence). The CDR3 spells CSARVQNQPQHF. CDR3 nucleotides: TGCAGTGCTAGGGTTCAGAATCAGCCCCAGCATTTT.

This clonotype was seen repeatedly, ten times or more. The V and J genes are TRBV3-1 and TRBJ2-1; TRBD2 matches 13 bases. The germline gives CDR1 LGHDT, CDR2 YNNKEL (reference sequence). V lost 1 base to trimming and J lost 5 bases; unmatched junction nucleotides: 2. The CDR3 is 16 residues long. For the CDR3, the DNA is TGTGCCAGCAGCCAAGTACTAGCGGGAGGGAACAATGAGCAGTTCTTC. Protein product: CASSQVLAGGNNEQFF.

This clonotype was seen ten or more times. V is TRBV28 and J is TRBJ2-5; the D call may be TRBD1 or TRBD2 (5 bases each). The CDR3 consists of 15 residues. The germline V and J ends were trimmed by 4 bases and 3 bases, with 15 bases remaining between them. Germline V gene data show CDR1 as MDHEN and CDR2 as SYDVKM. CDR3 residues: CASSSHRTGKETQYF. CDR3 bases: TGTGCCAGCAGTTCCCACAGGACGGGGAAAGAGACCCAGTACTTC.

A word on this clonotype: Germline and junction disagree at one end, which may indicate a read error. V is TRBV2 and J is TRBJ2-1, with 8 nucleotides matching TRBD2. This CDR3 has 19 residues. The V gene's germline CDR1 is SNHLY and CDR2 FYNNEI. Here the CDR3 reads CASSLSTSGPKSSYNEQFF. The CDR3 DNA reads TGCGCCAGCAGCTTGTCTACTAGCGGACCGAAGAGCTCCTACAATGAGCAGTTCTTC.

The CDR3 DNA is TGTGCCAGCTCACCGCTCACGGCCTCCGCGAACACCGGGGAGCTGTTTTTT. Amino acids: CASSPLTASANTGELFF. The chain joins TRBV18 to TRBJ2-2; D is ambiguous. V was clipped by 3 bases and J by 0 bases, with 14 bases between them. The CDR3 has 17 residues. The germline gives CDR1 KGHSH, CDR2 LQKENI.

This clonotype was seen many times. This sequence joins TRBV20-1 and TRBJ2-1; 11 bases are a match to TRBD2. Losses at the gene ends were 5 bases for V and 4 bases for J; bases not matched to a gene: 4. The CDR3 covers 14 residues. In germline, CDR1 is DFQATT, CDR2 SNEGSKA (reference sequence). CDR3 nucleotide sequence: TGCAGTGCTCCGGGACTAGCGGAATACAATGAGCAGTTCTTC. It yields the protein CSAPGLAEYNEQFF.